Listed below are T cell receptor beta chains from one sample, sequenced in a study of blood T cell repertoires in COVID-19. Here immunoSEQ multiplex PCR was the method, and the copy in TCRdb shows in-frame clones only, minus some. The repertoire consists of around 300,000 clones, with about nine tenths occurring once and the leading ten covering 1%. Sequenced material: peripheral blood. The source of these receptors is a man in his fifties or sixties with active or convalescent COVID-19. Each CDR3 is given with its conserved first and last residue. D genes are given only for firm matches. Part of the rows lack a size; the others show once, few, many or a class for expanded clones.

TRBJ2-1 | TRBD2 | TRBV7-2 | once | CASSFSSGGPTNANEQFF
TRBJ2-1 | - | TRBV30 | - | CAWSAGSLYNEQFF
TRBJ1-1 | TRBD1 | TRBV5-1 | - | CASTYTGGDTEAFF
TRBJ2-1 | TRBD1 | TRBV24-1 | - | CATSDLGTGGSYNEQFF
TRBJ1-2 | - | TRBV11-2 | - | CASSPGQNYGYTF
TRBJ1-6 | - | TRBV6-5 | - | CASSYDNTLNSPLHF
TRBJ1-5 | - | TRBV28 | - | CASSLGQPNQPQHF
TRBJ1-2 | - | TRBV3-1/TRBV3-2 | - | CASSQSREAHGYTF
TRBJ1-6 | - | TRBV6-5 | - | CASSYGRLLDSPLHF
TRBJ2-1 | - | TRBV10-3 | - | CAISESNGGAQFF
TRBJ1-5 | - | TRBV7-8 | - | CASSTDRARRENQPQHF
TRBJ2-5 | - | TRBV11-3 | - | CASSSSSRETQYF
TRBJ2-2 | - | TRBV7-3 | - | CASSLIEGNTGELFF
TRBJ2-5 | TRBD1 | TRBV5-1 | - | CASSLAEGGGETQYF
TRBJ1-2 | - | TRBV6-2/TRBV6-3 | - | CASSYSTDFGYTF
TRBJ2-5 | - | TRBV28 | - | CASSPTYGLRHQETQYF
TRBJ2-2 | - | TRBV4-3 | - | CASSQDRAITGELFF